Listed below are T cell receptor beta chains from one sample, sequenced in a study of blood T cell repertoires in COVID-19. Here immunoSEQ multiplex PCR was the method, and the copy in TCRdb shows in-frame clones only, minus some. The sample records about 170,000 clones, 84% being singletons. The sample consisted of peripheral blood. The receptors shown here come from a man between 70 and 80 years old with active or convalescent COVID-19. The CDR3 runs from the conserved cysteine through the conserved F or W. The order of the fields is V gene, clone size, D gene, J gene, CDR3 DNA, CDR3 protein. D genes are given only for firm matches. Clone size is given for some rows only: seen once, a few or many times, or a class if the clone is expanded.

>TRBV28|NA|NA|TRBJ1-2
TGTGCCAGCACGGTCGGTCTTGGCTACACCTTC
CASTVGLGYTF
>TRBV5-1|NA|TRBD2|TRBJ2-2
TGCGCCAGCAGCTTGGCCCCTGGACTAAGCGGGAGGGCCGAGAACACCGGGGAGCTGTTTTTT
CASSLAPGLSGRAENTGELFF
>TRBV5-1|NA|TRBD1|TRBJ1-1
TGCGCCAGCAGCCCAGGGACAGGGCCTTTAAACACTGAAGCTTTCTTT
CASSPGTGPLNTEAFF
>TRBV18|NA|TRBD1|TRBJ2-7
TGTGCCAGCTCCTCGTCCCGGGACAGGGGGCTATTGACCTACGAGCAGTACTTC
CASSSSRDRGLLTYEQYF
>TRBV2|once|TRBD1|TRBJ1-1
TGTGCCAGCAGGGGGGACAGGGGCAATAAGAACACTGAAGCTTTCTTT
CASRGDRGNKNTEAFF
>TRBV4-3|NA|TRBD2|TRBJ2-1
TGCGCCAGCAGCCGTCCTGGCGGACTAGTGCCGGATGAGCAGTTCTTC
CASSRPGGLVPDEQFF
>TRBV3-1/TRBV3-2|NA|TRBD1|TRBJ1-1
TGTGCCAGCAGCCAGTGGGACAGGGTTGAGGCTGAGGCTTTCTTT
CASSQWDRVEAEAFF
>TRBV7-9|NA|TRBD2|TRBJ2-7
TGTGCCAGCAGCCCACAAGCGGGAGTTACAAACGAGCAGTACTTC
CASSPQAGVTNEQYF
>TRBV7-9|NA|NA|TRBJ1-2
TGTGCCAGCAGCCTAGGGACAACATATGGCTACACCTTC
CASSLGTTYGYTF
>TRBV10-2|NA|NA|TRBJ2-1
TGCGCCAGCAGTGAGTCGAAAGTCCCTCGCGGGACCTCCCTCTACAATGAGCAGTTCTTC
CASSESKVPRGTSLYNEQFF
>TRBV5-1|NA|NA|TRBJ1-1
TGCGCCAGCAGCTTCCTGACAGGTACGAACACTGAAGCTTTCTTT
CASSFLTGTNTEAFF
>TRBV7-6|NA|TRBD1|TRBJ2-1
TGTGCCAGCAGCAGCTCGGACAGGAGTAACAATGAGCAGTTCTTC
CASSSSDRSNNEQFF
>TRBV5-1|NA|NA|TRBJ2-3
TGCGCCAGCAGCCTCTACACAGATACGCAGTATTTT
CASSLYTDTQYF
>TRBV24-1|once|TRBD2|TRBJ2-1
TGTGCCACCAGTGATCACCCATCTAGCGGGAGGGCCCATGAGCAGTTCTTC
CATSDHPSSGRAHEQFF
>TRBV9|NA|NA|TRBJ2-2
TGTGCCAGCAGCACACGAGGGGGGAACACCGGGGAGCTGTTTTTT
CASSTRGGNTGELFF
>TRBV10-1|NA|NA|TRBJ2-2
TGCGCCAGCGGAGGGGGCTACACCGGGGAGCTGTTTTTT
CASGGGYTGELFF
>TRBV25-1|NA|NA|TRBJ1-5
TGTGCCAGCAGTTGGGGGGGGCAGAATCAGCCCCAGCATTTT
CASSWGGQNQPQHF
>TRBV18|NA|NA|TRBJ2-7
TGTGCCAGCTCATCTACCGCTAGGGGGGGCGGTTATGGTGAGCAGTACTTC
CASSSTARGGGYGEQYF
>TRBV7-2|NA|NA|TRBJ1-1
TGTGCCAGCAGCCTACAGGGTTCGGACACTGAAGCTTTCTTT
CASSLQGSDTEAFF
>TRBV14|NA|TRBD1|TRBJ1-5
TGTGCCAGCAGCCAAGGGACAGGGCGCAATCAGCCCCAGCATTTT
CASSQGTGRNQPQHF
>TRBV12-3/TRBV12-4|NA|TRBD2|TRBJ2-7
TGTGCCAGCAGGAAAGCGGGGTTTGGCGAGCAGTACTTC
CASRKAGFGEQYF
>TRBV19|NA|NA|TRBJ2-5
TGTGCCAGTAGTATCTGGGGGCGAGGAGAGACCCAGTACTTC
CASSIWGRGETQYF
>TRBV10-3|NA|NA|TRBJ1-3
TGTGCCATCAGAGCCTCCTCTGGAAACACCATATATTTT
CAIRASSGNTIYF
>TRBV27|NA|NA|TRBJ1-2
TGTGCCAGCAGTGCGATACCCCGGGGGTACTATGGCTACACCTTC
CASSAIPRGYYGYTF
>TRBV19|NA|NA|TRBJ1-1
TGTGCCAGTAGCCAACCCGGACACCTGGAAGCTTTCTTT
CASSQPGHLEAFF
>TRBV5-5|once|NA|TRBJ2-3
TGTGCCAGCAGCCTGGCAGGCACAGATACGCAGTATTTT
CASSLAGTDTQYF
>TRBV18|NA|TRBD1|TRBJ1-6
TGTGCCAGCTCACCAGGGACAGGGGGCGCGTCTAATTCACCCCTCCACTTT
CASSPGTGGASNSPLHF
>TRBV5-1|NA|TRBD1|TRBJ2-4
TGCGCCAGCAGCTTCGGACAGGCGGAAAACATTCAGTACTTC
CASSFGQAENIQYF
>TRBV5-4|NA|NA|TRBJ2-3
TGTGCCAGCAGCCTGCAGGGGGATACGCAGTATTTT
CASSLQGDTQYF
>TRBV15|NA|TRBD1|TRBJ1-4
TGTGCCACCAAGGGGGCGCGGGCTAATGAAAAACTGTTTTTT
CATKGARANEKLFF
>TRBV6-5|NA|NA|TRBJ1-1
TGTGCCAGCAGCAAAACAAGGAACACTGAAGCTTTCTTT
CASSKTRNTEAFF
>TRBV3-1/TRBV3-2|NA|TRBD1|TRBJ1-1
TGTGCCAGCAGCCAACAGGGGGATTATACTGAAGCTTTCTTT
CASSQQGDYTEAFF
>TRBV4-1|NA|TRBD1|TRBJ2-5
TGCGCCAGCAGCCAAGAAGGTAGGGGGCAGGAGACCCAGTACTTC
CASSQEGRGQETQYF
>TRBV19|NA|NA|TRBJ1-3
TGTGCCAGTAGTATTTCAGGGTTGCGCCTCGGAAACACCATATATTTT
CASSISGLRLGNTIYF
>TRBV18|NA|TRBD1|TRBJ2-7
TGTGCCAGCTCAAATACCGGGACAGGGGGCTTCAACGAGCAGTACTTC
CASSNTGTGGFNEQYF
>TRBV18|NA|TRBD1|TRBJ1-1
TGTGCCAGCTCACCCCAGACAGGGGACAAAGAAGCTTTCTTT
CASSPQTGDKEAFF
>TRBV29-1|NA|TRBD1|TRBJ1-5
TGCAGCGCTTGGACAGGGCAATTCCACCAGCCCCAGCATTTT
CSAWTGQFHQPQHF
>TRBV6-5|NA|NA|TRBJ2-3
TGTGCCAGTCAGACAGGCCCGAGTGGAGATACGCAGTATTTT
CASQTGPSGDTQYF
>TRBV19|few|NA|TRBJ1-4
TGTGCCAGTAGTATACTACCGCTTAATGAAAAACTGTTTTTT
CASSILPLNEKLFF
>TRBV3-1/TRBV3-2|NA|NA|TRBJ1-4
TGTGCCAGCAGCCCATTACAGGGTCGCTTTGAAAAACTGTTTTTT
CASSPLQGRFEKLFF
>TRBV2|NA|NA|TRBJ1-5
TGTGCCAGCAGTCTGATCCGCGGCAGCAATCAGCCCCAGCATTTT
CASSLIRGSNQPQHF
>TRBV7-2|NA|TRBD1|TRBJ2-2
TGTGCCAGCAGCCCGACAGGGAACAGCGGGGAGCTGTTTTTT
CASSPTGNSGELFF
>TRBV14|NA|TRBD2|TRBJ2-5
TGTGCCAGCAGCCTCTGGACTAGGGGTCGGGAGACCCAGTACTTC
CASSLWTRGRETQYF
>TRBV9|NA|TRBD1|TRBJ2-2
TGTGCCAGCAGCGATAGGGGGCGGACCGGGGAGCTGTTTTTT
CASSDRGRTGELFF
>TRBV4-3|NA|NA|TRBJ1-6
TGCGCCAGCAGCCAAGATACAGACAGAGAGAATTCACCCCTCCACTTT
CASSQDTDRENSPLHF
>TRBV28|NA|TRBD1|TRBJ2-7
TGTGCCAGCAGCATCCGGGACAGGGGATACGAGCAGTACTTC
CASSIRDRGYEQYF
>TRBV9|NA|NA|TRBJ1-1
TGTGCCAGCAGCGTTACAGCCATGAACACTGAAGCTTTCTTT
CASSVTAMNTEAFF
>TRBV14|NA|NA|TRBJ2-3
TGTGCCAGCAGCCCGACAGGTCTGAGCACAGATACGCAGTATTTT
CASSPTGLSTDTQYF
>TRBV7-9|NA|NA|TRBJ1-4
TGTGCCAGCAGCTTAGGCGGGCAGATTAATGAAAAACTGTTTTTT
CASSLGGQINEKLFF
>TRBV24-1|NA|NA|TRBJ2-3
TGTGCCACCAGTACGGGCACAGATACGCAGTATTTT
CATSTGTDTQYF
>TRBV15|NA|NA|TRBJ1-1
TGTGCCACCAGCAGAGAAGTACTCCCCACTGAAGCTTTCTTT
CATSREVLPTEAFF
>TRBV2|NA|NA|TRBJ2-7
TGTGCCAGCAAATTACTCTCCTACGAGCAGTACTTC
CASKLLSYEQYF
>TRBV7-9|NA|NA|TRBJ1-5
TGTGCCAGCAGCACTTCGGGAGGGGCCGATGGCAATCAGCCCCAGCATTTT
CASSTSGGADGNQPQHF
>TRBV9|NA|TRBD1|TRBJ2-7
TGTGCCAGCAGCAAATCACAGGGGACCGAGCAGTACTTC
CASSKSQGTEQYF
>TRBV5-1|NA|NA|TRBJ1-1
TGCGCCAGCAGCTTGGACATATACACTGAAGCTTTCTTT
CASSLDIYTEAFF
>TRBV6-2/TRBV6-3|few|NA|TRBJ1-2
TGTGCCAGCAGCCGGGACTCGGGGTATGGCTACACCTTC
CASSRDSGYGYTF